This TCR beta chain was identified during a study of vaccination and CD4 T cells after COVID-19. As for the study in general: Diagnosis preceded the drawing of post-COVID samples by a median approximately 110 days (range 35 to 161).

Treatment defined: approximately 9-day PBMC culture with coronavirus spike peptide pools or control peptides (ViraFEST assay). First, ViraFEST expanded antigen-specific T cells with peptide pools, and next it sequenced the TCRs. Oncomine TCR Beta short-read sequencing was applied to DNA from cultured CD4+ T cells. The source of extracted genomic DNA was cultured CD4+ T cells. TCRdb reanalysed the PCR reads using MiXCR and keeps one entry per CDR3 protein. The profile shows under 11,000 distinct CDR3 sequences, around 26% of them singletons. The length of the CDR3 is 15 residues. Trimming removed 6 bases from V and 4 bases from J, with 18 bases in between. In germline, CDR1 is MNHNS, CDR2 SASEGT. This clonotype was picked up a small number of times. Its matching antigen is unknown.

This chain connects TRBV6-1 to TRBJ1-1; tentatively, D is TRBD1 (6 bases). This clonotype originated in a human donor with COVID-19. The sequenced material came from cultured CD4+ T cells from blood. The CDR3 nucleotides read TGTGCCAGCAGCGACAAAGGGGGGGGTGCCACTGAAGCTTTCTTT. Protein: CASSDKGGGATEAFF.